Here is one T cell receptor (beta chain) with its context. The clone's antigen remains unknown. No base-level quality is on record; no much larger clone is a single base apart. This record comes from a study of T cell repertoires in cytomegalovirus infection (dated by TCRdb to between 2018 and 2021). Background for the entire study: Peptide stimulations targeted recently identified HLA-C-restricted CMV epitopes, whose presentation resists viral immunomodulation, together with well-studied HLA-B-restricted epitopes. The HLA type of each donor mattered for the analysis, because public TCR beta signatures pointed to carriage of CMV infection along with the matching HLA type.

Study-level results and caveats: Cumulative frequency of public TCR beta family members discriminated carriers of CMV infection plus the relevant HLA type in this cohort and an independent approximately 350-donor cohort. The ex vivo response was dominated by HLA-C-restricted CMV-specific TCR beta clonotypes, which also provided the single most frequent clonotype in two of eight donors.

The meaning of the sample's treatment or condition label: in vitro stimulation with specific CMV peptide epitopes to enrich CMV-specific T cells. Instrument on record: Illumina HiSeq 1500. The raw public reads went through TCRdb reprocessing: fastp at Q25, MiXCR clone calling, in-frame beta chains kept. Duplicate CDR3 protein sequences are folded into a single record with the most common DNA and genes. In all, the sample holds about 110,000 distinct CDR3 sequences, and under 55% of those were seen once. The top ten constitute roughly 74% of the sample. There are 15 amino acids in the CDR3, from cysteine to phenylalanine inclusive. The retained sequence is limited to the CDR3, 45 bases, with the frame set at the first base. The junction shows trimming of 2 bases on V and 5 bases on J, and the gene matches do not reach 7 bases of it. The germline V gene supplies CDR1 MDHEN and CDR2 SYDVKM.

The V gene is TRBV28 and the J gene is TRBJ2-5; 8 junctional bases match TRBD2. The sequence was obtained from a human donor in good health (CMV status not recorded). Some clones in this sample may be carry-over from other donors' samples. The specimen comprised CD8+ T cells from cultured PBMCs, sampled from culture after CMV antigen stimulation. For the CDR3, the sequence is CASSLGGLVQETQYF. The DNA sequence reads TGTGCCAGCAGTTTAGGGGGACTAGTGCAGGAGACCCAGTACTTC.